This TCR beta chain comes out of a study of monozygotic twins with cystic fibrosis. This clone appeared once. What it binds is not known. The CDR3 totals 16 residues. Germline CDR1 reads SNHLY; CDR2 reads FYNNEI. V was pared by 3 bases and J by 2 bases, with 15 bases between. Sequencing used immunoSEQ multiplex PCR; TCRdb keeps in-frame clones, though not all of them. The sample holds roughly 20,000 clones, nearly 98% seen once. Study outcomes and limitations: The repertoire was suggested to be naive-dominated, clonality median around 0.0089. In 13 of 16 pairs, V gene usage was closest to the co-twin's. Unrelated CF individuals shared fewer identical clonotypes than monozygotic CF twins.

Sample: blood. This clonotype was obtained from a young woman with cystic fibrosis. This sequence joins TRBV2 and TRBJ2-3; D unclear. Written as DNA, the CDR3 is TGTGCCAGCAGTGATGGAGTCATACACCTCACAGATACGCAGTATTTT. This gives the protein CASSDGVIHLTDTQYF.